This TCR beta chain appears in the sequencing data of a study of blood T cells in healthy people across ages. A sample-barcoded 5' primer and a J-beta primer mix were used in a second PCR of about 7 to 12 cycles. In TCRdb, the 5' RACE reads were re-called with MiXCR into one record per CDR3 protein. The sample has fewer than 2 million distinct CDR3 sequences, 35% to 50% seen once. There were healthy Caucasian individuals from Russia, aged roughly 6 to 95, serving as donors. Samples each had at least 5 micrograms of total RNA extracted. Trimming shortened V by 2 bases and J by 10 bases, and 8 bases separated the two germline ends. This CDR3 contains 11 residues. Germline lookup yields CDR1 SNHLY and CDR2 FYNNEI.

Sequencing was done on a sample of blood. The chain combines TRBV2 with TRBJ1-1; D unclear. This clonotype was sampled from a human donor in good health. The CDR3: CASSERLRAFF. The DNA for the CDR3 is TGTGCCAGCAGTGAAAGGTTGCGAGCTTTCTTT.